These 9 T cell receptor gamma chains were sequenced from one sample in a study of Vδ1+ human thymocytes. Study-level results: Thymic TRG and TRD repertoires appeared highly polyclonal.

RNA was extracted from the cells and then reverse transcribed. Multiplex PCR used pooled V-gene forward primers and a constant-region reverse primer to amplify CDR3s. TCRdb applied CATT to the multiplex PCR reads for clone calling. This sample has several thousand gamma-chain clones, with approximately 42% found just once. No antigen has been identified for these receptors. Source material: Vdelta1+ gamma-delta thymocytes from the thymus. The subset is: FACS-sorted CD3+ TCRalphabeta- TCRVdelta1+ TCRVdelta2- thymocytes. These receptors originate from a boy younger than two who had congenital heart surgery.

The chain uses TRGV9 and TRGJ1 or TRGJ2. With V trimmed by 0 bases and J by 5 bases, 1 base remained unmatched. Germline CDR1 is GITISATS and CDR2 is ISYDGTV (reference sequence). The CDR3 runs 12 residues. CDR3 residues: CALWEVNYKKLF. Written as DNA, the CDR3 is TGTGCCTTGTGGGAGGTGAATTATAAGAAACTCTTT.

Comment on this clone: This may be a read error: a much more frequent sequence differs by one nucleotide. Other DNA sequences in this sample translate to the same CDR3. V gene TRGV2 combines with J gene TRGJ1 or TRGJ2. TCRdb carries no J gene annotation; the J gene was assigned here by matching the DNA with germline. CDR3 length equals 13 residues. J was trimmed by 3 bases and V by 0 bases; bases with no gene match: 2. From germline, CDR1 is EGSNGY and CDR2 YDSYNSKV. This CDR3 is CATWDGRYYKKLF. CDR3 sequence (DNA): TGTGCCACCTGGGACGGGCGTTATTATAAGAAACTCTTT.

Concerning this clone itself: The junction departs from germline at one end; a sequencing error may be responsible. The J gene is TRGJ1 or TRGJ2, the V gene TRGV3. CDR1 and CDR2 from the germline V gene are VTNTFY and YDVSTARD (reference sequence). This CDR3 has 12 residues. As DNA, the CDR3 is TGTGCCACCGGGGACAGTCCGGTAAAGAAACTCTTT. Its translation: CATGDSPVKKLF.

This clone was recorded a few times. The junction differs from germline at one of its ends, possibly a read error. The rearrangement links TRGV3 to TRGJ1 or TRGJ2. CDR1 is VTNTFY, CDR2 YDVSTARD, per germline (reference sequence). This CDR3 is built from 12 residues. The CDR3 DNA reads as TGTGCCACCGGGGAGAGGCACTATAAGAAACTCTTT. Translating gives CATGERHYKKLF.

The gene calls are TRGV9 and TRGJ1 or TRGJ2. Germline matching of the DNA provided the J gene here, since TCRdb leaves it blank. The CDR3 length is 13 residues. Germline assignment: CDR1 GITISATS and CDR2 ISYDGTV (reference sequence). The ends lost 0 bases at V and 5 bases at J; junction bases unmatched: 4. For the CDR3, the DNA is TGTGCCTTGTGGGAGGTGGGGCATTATAAGAAACTCTTT. Translated: CALWEVGHYKKLF.

The rearrangement joins TRGV5 to TRGJ1 or TRGJ2. Germline V gene lookup returns CDR1 VINAFY and CDR2 YDVSNSKD. CDR3 length: 15 amino acids. V was pared by 0 bases and J by 3 bases, with 8 bases of the junction left unmatched. The CDR3 region has the DNA TGTGCCACCTGGGACAGGGAAAGATGTTATTATAAGAAACTCTTT. Protein sequence: CATWDRERCYYKKLF.

The chain links TRGV3 to TRGJ1 or TRGJ2. TCRdb offers no J gene call, so here the DNA was matched to germline to obtain one. The V gene's germline CDR1 is VTNTFY and CDR2 YDVSTARD (reference sequence). The CDR3 has 20 residues. The junction had 23 bases not matched to a gene; V was cut back by 0 bases and J by 3 bases. The CDR3 spells CATWDRQGGHYHNPYYKKLF. The CDR3 coding sequence is TGTGCCACCTGGGACAGGCAGGGGGGTCACTACCACAATCCTTATTATAAGAAACTCTTT.

The rearrangement joins TRGV8 to TRGJ1 or TRGJ2. The J gene, absent from TCRdb, was called here by matching the DNA to germline. V trimming: 1 base; J trimming: 7 bases; junction bases outside the gene matches: 13. The germline V gene encodes CDR1 VENAVY and CDR2 YDSYNSRV. CDR3 length: 15 residues. CDR3 sequence: CATWDSRNGRYKKLF. The CDR3, as DNA: TGTGCCACCTGGGATAGTCGTAATGGGCGCTATAAGAAACTCTTT.

The J gene is TRGJ1 or TRGJ2, the V gene TRGV3. Germline matching of the DNA provided the J gene here, since TCRdb leaves it blank. The V gene's germline CDR1 is VTNTFY and CDR2 YDVSTARD (reference sequence). The CDR3 runs 15 residues. Trimming took 4 bases from V and 3 from J; bases not matched to a gene: 12. The CDR3 coding sequence is TGTGCCACCTGGGATCGCAGCAGGCTTTATTATAAGAAACTCTTT. This translates into CATWDRSRLYYKKLF.